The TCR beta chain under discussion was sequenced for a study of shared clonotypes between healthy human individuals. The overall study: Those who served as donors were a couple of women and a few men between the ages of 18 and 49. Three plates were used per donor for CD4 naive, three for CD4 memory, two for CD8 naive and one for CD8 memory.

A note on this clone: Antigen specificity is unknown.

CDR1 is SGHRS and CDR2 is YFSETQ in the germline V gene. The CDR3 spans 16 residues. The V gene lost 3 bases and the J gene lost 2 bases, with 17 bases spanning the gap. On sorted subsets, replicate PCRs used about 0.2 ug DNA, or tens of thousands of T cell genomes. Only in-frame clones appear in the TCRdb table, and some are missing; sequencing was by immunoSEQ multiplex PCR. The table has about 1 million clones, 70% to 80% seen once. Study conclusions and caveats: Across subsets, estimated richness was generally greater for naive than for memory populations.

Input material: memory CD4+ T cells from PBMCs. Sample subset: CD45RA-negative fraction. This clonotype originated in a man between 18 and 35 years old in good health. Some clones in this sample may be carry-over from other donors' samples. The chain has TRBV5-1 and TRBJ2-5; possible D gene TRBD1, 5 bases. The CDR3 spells CASSSGLQGGQETQYF. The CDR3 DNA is TGCGCCAGCAGCTCCGGTCTTCAGGGTGGGCAAGAGACCCAGTACTTC.